A selection of T cell receptor beta chains follows, all from one sample in a study of cytomegalovirus exposure and HLA in healthy donors. This table comes from immunoSEQ multiplex PCR, and its TCRdb copy is limited to in-frame clones, with some not included. The sample includes over 65,000 clones, about 68% of them seen just once. Sequences were obtained from PBMCs. The receptors here all came from a woman in her twenties or thirties in good health and CMV-seropositive. Both conserved end residues are part of each CDR3. The D gene is left open where the match is weak. A clone size is listed for some rows: how often the clone was seen (once, few, many), or a class if it is expanded.

D	V	J	size	DNA	CDR3
TRBD2	TRBV30	TRBJ2-7	.	TGTGCCTGGAGTAGACGACTAGCGACGGACGAGCAGTACTTC	CAWSRRLATDEQYF
.	TRBV7-2	TRBJ2-2	.	TGTGCCAGCAGCTTTCGGTCGAACACCGGGGAGCTGTTTTTT	CASSFRSNTGELFF
.	TRBV11-2	TRBJ2-5	.	TGTGCCAGCAGCTTAGATGGCGGCAGGGTACGGGAGACCCAGTACTTC	CASSLDGGRVRETQYF
.	TRBV7-3	TRBJ2-2	.	TGTGCCAGCAGCTCCGGAGCGAACACCGGGGAGCTGTTTTTT	CASSSGANTGELFF
TRBD1	TRBV19	TRBJ1-5	once	TGTGCCAGTAGTCGGACAGGGGATCAGCCCCAGCATTTT	CASSRTGDQPQHF
TRBD2	TRBV19	TRBJ2-2	.	TGTGCCAGCCTAAGCGGGACGATACGGGAGCTGTTTTTT	CASLSGTIRELFF
TRBD2	TRBV6-6	TRBJ2-2	.	TGTGCCACCAAAGGGCTAGCGGGTACTAACACCGGGGAGCTGTTTTTT	CATKGLAGTNTGELFF
.	TRBV7-9	TRBJ1-1	few	TGTGCCAGCAGCTTTCCGGGTGAAGACGAAGCTTTCTTT	CASSFPGEDEAFF
.	TRBV6-1	TRBJ2-3	.	TGTGCCAGCACTTGGGGGGGCCTGGATACGCAGTATTTT	CASTWGGLDTQYF
.	TRBV27	TRBJ2-3	.	TGTGCCAGCAGCCGCAGGGTATTGATCCCAGATACGCAGTATTTT	CASSRRVLIPDTQYF
.	TRBV2	TRBJ1-1	.	TGTGCCAGCAGAGCACTTAGTGAAGCTTTCTTT	CASRALSEAFF
TRBD2	TRBV4-2	TRBJ2-7	.	TGTGCCAGCAGCTCATTGCCTAGCGGGAGCTACGAGCAGTACTTC	CASSSLPSGSYEQYF
TRBD1	TRBV7-8	TRBJ2-7	.	TGTGCCAGCAGTTCGGGACAGCTGGAGTACTTC	CASSSGQLEYF
TRBD1	TRBV19	TRBJ1-4	.	TGTGCCAGTAGTATCGACGAACAGGGGGCAAGGGAAAAACTGTTTTTT	CASSIDEQGAREKLFF
TRBD2	TRBV28	TRBJ2-5	few	TGTGCCAGCAGTTTAGGGACTAGCGGGAGGAAAGAGACCCAGTACTTC	CASSLGTSGRKETQYF
TRBD2	TRBV6-1	TRBJ2-3	.	TGTGCCAGCACGGCTAGCGGGAGGGGAGATACGCAGTATTTT	CASTASGRGDTQYF
TRBD1	TRBV18	TRBJ1-1	.	TGTGCCAGCTCACCGGTGAGACAGGGGCGCGGCACTGAAGCTTTCTTT	CASSPVRQGRGTEAFF
.	TRBV27	TRBJ2-3	.	TGTGCCAGCAGTTTATACAGGGAGAGCAGTGTAGATACGCAGTATTTT	CASSLYRESSVDTQYF
TRBD1	TRBV5-1	TRBJ1-4	.	TGCGCCAGCAGCCCCTCAACCGGGACAGGGCTGACTAATGAAAAACTGTTTTTT	CASSPSTGTGLTNEKLFF
TRBD1	TRBV9	TRBJ2-7	once	TGTGCCAGCAGCCCCGGGACAGGGGGCTGCGAGCAGTACTTC	CASSPGTGGCEQYF
TRBD2	TRBV27	TRBJ2-7	.	TGTGCCGGCAGTTCCCGGGGACTAGCGGGAGCAGAGCAGTACTTC	CAGSSRGLAGAEQYF
TRBD1	TRBV11-2	TRBJ2-7	.	TGTGCCAGCAGCTTAGAAGGTGGCAGGGGGCACTACGAGCAGTACTTC	CASSLEGGRGHYEQYF
.	TRBV27	TRBJ2-1	few	TGTGCCAGCAGTCCCCTTGGGAGCTCCTACAATGAGCAGTTCTTC	CASSPLGSSYNEQFF
TRBD2	TRBV7-8	TRBJ2-7	.	TGTGCCAGCAGCTTAGAGTCTAGCGGGAGCGGCTACGAGCAGTACTTC	CASSLESSGSGYEQYF
.	TRBV7-6	TRBJ2-2	few	TGTGCCAGCAGCCCCCGGGACACTCGCGTCGGGGAGCTGTTTTTT	CASSPRDTRVGELFF
.	TRBV7-3	TRBJ2-1	.	TGTGCCAGCAGCTTGGAGGGGTACTCCTACAATGAGCAGTTCTTC	CASSLEGYSYNEQFF
.	TRBV7-2	TRBJ1-2	.	TGTGCCAGCAGCCAACGGACACTCTATGGCTACACCTTC	CASSQRTLYGYTF
.	TRBV28	TRBJ1-3	.	TGTGCCAGCAGTTTATGGGGCGGGGGAAACACCATATATTTT	CASSLWGGGNTIYF
TRBD2	TRBV9	TRBJ2-3	.	TGTGCCAGCAGCGAGCGGGAGGGCCGCGGAGATACGCAGTATTTT	CASSEREGRGDTQYF